These T cell receptor beta chains were read from a single sample in a study of blood T cell repertoires in COVID-19. Using immunoSEQ multiplex PCR, the repertoire was profiled, and TCRdb retains in-frame clones only, with some absent. The profile shows about 58,000 clones, about 76% of them singletons. Sequencing used peripheral blood. The receptor set was obtained from a human donor in a cohort sampled during active COVID-19. Both conserved end residues are part of each CDR3. The D gene is left open where the match is weak. Size is stated for part of the rows, as once, few or many counts, or as a class when the clone is expanded.

j_gene	abundance	v_gene	d_gene	CDR3aa	CDR3nt
TRBJ1-3	-	TRBV19	-	CASSRGEGSSGNTIYF	TGTGCCAGTAGCCGCGGGGAAGGCAGCTCTGGAAACACCATATATTTT
TRBJ1-6	few	TRBV6-6	TRBD1	CASRLGQGTSPLHF	TGTGCCAGCAGGCTCGGACAGGGAACTTCACCCCTCCACTTT
TRBJ2-7	once	TRBV2	-	CASSAWGSLFVLQRAYEQYF	TGTGCCAGCAGTGCTTGGGGGAGCCTTTTCGTGTTGCAGCGGGCCTACGAGCAGTACTTC
TRBJ2-7	-	TRBV5-1	-	CASSLGGSAYEQYF	TGCGCCAGCAGCTTGGGGGGTAGCGCGTACGAGCAGTACTTC
TRBJ1-6	many	TRBV28	TRBD1	CASRGQGESPLHF	TGTGCCAGCAGAGGACAGGGAGAATCACCCCTCCACTTT
TRBJ1-5	many	TRBV2	-	CASIPSGGNQPQHF	TGTGCCAGCATCCCGTCCGGGGGCAATCAGCCCCAGCATTTT
TRBJ1-1	-	TRBV27	TRBD1	CARDRGAFF	TGTGCCAGAGACAGGGGGGCTTTCTTT
TRBJ1-3	-	TRBV10-3	TRBD1	CAISELAGQGGNTIYF	TGTGCCATCAGTGAGTTGGCCGGACAGGGAGGAAACACCATATATTTT
TRBJ2-5	-	TRBV7-6	TRBD1	CASSPRTGGTQYF	TGTGCCAGCAGCCCACGGACAGGCGGGACCCAGTACTTC
TRBJ2-7	many	TRBV5-6	-	CASREGGPLYEQYF	TGTGCCAGCAGAGAGGGCGGTCCTCTCTACGAGCAGTACTTC
TRBJ1-3	few	TRBV18	-	CASSPTKGTPGGNTIYF	TGTGCCAGCTCACCTACGAAGGGGACACCGGGAGGAAACACCATATATTTT
TRBJ2-3	-	TRBV5-1	TRBD1	CASSFPGTGSTDTQYF	TGCGCCAGCAGCTTCCCCGGGACAGGGAGCACAGATACGCAGTATTTT
TRBJ2-7	-	TRBV6-2/TRBV6-3	-	CASSPDWQTYEQYF	TGTGCCAGCAGCCCCGATTGGCAGACCTACGAGCAGTACTTC
TRBJ2-1	-	TRBV11-3	-	CASSSGGQQHNEQFF	TGTGCCAGCAGCTCAGGAGGGCAGCAGCACAATGAGCAGTTCTTC
TRBJ1-1	-	TRBV4-2	-	CASSHRLQGGENTEAFF	TGTGCCAGCAGTCACAGACTCCAAGGGGGAGAGAACACTGAAGCTTTCTTT
TRBJ2-1	-	TRBV28	-	CASSPGGGSYNEQFF	TGTGCCAGCAGTCCTGGGGGAGGCTCCTACAATGAGCAGTTCTTC
TRBJ1-2	-	TRBV3-1/TRBV3-2	-	CASRKGDPGFRTNYGYTF	TGTGCCAGCAGGAAGGGGGACCCCGGGTTTAGGACAAACTATGGCTACACCTTC
TRBJ2-7	-	TRBV13	TRBD1	CASSSTGTEDEQYF	TGTGCCAGCAGTTCCACCGGGACAGAGGACGAGCAGTACTTC
TRBJ1-3	-	TRBV9	-	CASSVDYSRSGNTIYF	TGTGCCAGCAGCGTCGACTACTCCCGCTCTGGAAACACCATATATTTT
TRBJ2-1	-	TRBV21-1	-	CASSKVSRGSPPYNEQFF	TGTGCCAGCAGCAAAGTCTCCAGGGGCTCCCCCCCCTACAATGAGCAGTTCTTC
TRBJ1-2	few	TRBV29-1	-	CSAGRTANYGYTF	TGCAGCGCCGGACGGACAGCCAACTATGGCTACACCTTC
TRBJ2-7	-	TRBV18	-	CASSPSADYEQYF	TGTGCCAGCTCACCCTCCGCGGACTACGAGCAGTACTTC
TRBJ2-7	-	TRBV3-1/TRBV3-2	TRBD2	CASRLTSGGEQYF	TGTGCCAGCAGGCTGACTAGCGGGGGCGAGCAGTACTTC
TRBJ2-1	-	TRBV5-1	TRBD1	CASSTDRGHNEQFF	TGCGCCAGCAGCACAGACAGGGGGCATAATGAGCAGTTCTTC
TRBJ2-1	-	TRBV9	TRBD1	CASSSRTGYEQFF	TGTGCCAGCAGCTCCAGGACAGGGTATGAGCAGTTCTTC
TRBJ2-7	-	TRBV6-5	TRBD2	CASIPGQGTSGGLF	TGTGCCAGCATCCCGGGACAGGGGACTAGCGGGGGGCTCTTC
TRBJ2-7	-	TRBV6-2/TRBV6-3	TRBD2	CASSYKVAAGDYEQYF	TGTGCCAGCAGTTATAAGGTTGCAGCGGGGGACTACGAGCAGTACTTC
TRBJ2-2	once	TRBV9	-	CASSALGPGTGELFF	TGTGCCAGCAGCGCCCTGGGGCCGGGCACCGGGGAGCTGTTTTTT
TRBJ2-5	-	TRBV24-1	TRBD1	CATSDSTGVSQETQYF	TGTGCCACCAGTGATTCGACAGGGGTTTCTCAAGAGACCCAGTACTTC
TRBJ1-2	few	TRBV30	-	CAWSARGLEYTF	TGTGCCTGGAGTGCTCGAGGCCTAGAGTACACCTTC
TRBJ2-7	-	TRBV25-1	-	CASSTWGVGQYF	TGTGCCAGCAGTACATGGGGGGTTGGGCAGTACTTC
TRBJ1-1	-	TRBV25-1	TRBD1	CASSPKGALEAFF	TGTGCCAGCAGCCCTAAGGGGGCCCTTGAAGCTTTCTTT
TRBJ1-6	medium-sized	TRBV30	-	CAWSETDNSPLHF	TGTGCCTGGAGTGAGACAGATAATTCACCCCTCCACTTT
TRBJ1-2	once	TRBV7-9	-	CASSLSFNYGYTF	TGTGCCAGCAGCTTATCCTTTAACTATGGCTACACCTTC
TRBJ2-4	-	TRBV27	-	CASSSGQITKNIQYF	TGTGCCAGCAGTTCAGGACAGATTACTAAAAACATTCAGTACTTC
TRBJ1-6	-	TRBV4-1	TRBD1	CASSHRRQGSDNSPLHF	TGCGCCAGCAGCCACCGCCGACAGGGGAGTGATAATTCACCCCTCCACTTT
TRBJ1-2	-	TRBV7-2	-	CASSLADWRFGGYTF	TGTGCCAGCAGCTTAGCGGATTGGCGGTTTGGAGGCTACACCTTC
TRBJ1-1	-	TRBV6-5	-	CATTAGPVNQVEAFF	TGTGCCACCACCGCGGGGCCCGTAAATCAGGTTGAAGCTTTCTTT
TRBJ2-7	-	TRBV2	TRBD1	CASSLDRGPTGSF	TGTGCCAGCAGTTTGGACAGGGGGCCCACCGGGAGCTTC
TRBJ2-7	-	TRBV19	TRBD1	CASSGQEASYEQYF	TGTGCCAGTAGTGGACAGGAAGCCTCCTACGAGCAGTACTTC
TRBJ2-2	-	TRBV4-1	TRBD1	CASSLTGEGTGELFF	TGCGCCAGCAGCCTTACAGGGGAAGGCACCGGGGAGCTGTTTTTT
TRBJ2-1	-	TRBV10-3	-	CAIRPAAAGGDEQFF	TGTGCCATCAGACCAGCGGCGGCTGGGGGCGATGAGCAGTTCTTC
TRBJ1-2	-	TRBV10-3	-	CAISEGQHRDYGYTF	TGTGCCATCAGTGAAGGACAGCATAGGGACTATGGCTACACCTTC
TRBJ2-4	-	TRBV3-1/TRBV3-2	TRBD1	CASSRDRGVWYF	TGTGCCAGCAGCCGAGACAGGGGGGTTTGGTACTTC
TRBJ2-7	-	TRBV30	-	CAFVRIGAYEQYF	TGTGCCTTCGTCCGGATAGGGGCCTACGAGCAGTACTTC
TRBJ1-3	-	TRBV5-1	TRBD1	CASSLDSQGPTGTIYF	TGCGCCAGCAGCTTGGATTCACAGGGGCCAACCGGTACCATATATTTT
TRBJ1-2	-	TRBV10-3	-	CAISDVGVGGYTF	TGTGCCATCAGTGATGTAGGGGTAGGAGGCTACACCTTC
TRBJ1-2	-	TRBV6-2/TRBV6-3	TRBD1	CASSSGQANLYYGYTF	TGTGCCAGCAGCTCCGGACAGGCAAACCTTTACTATGGCTACACCTTC
TRBJ2-5	once	TRBV6-2/TRBV6-3	TRBD2	CASSAYSSGGKTQYF	TGTGCCAGCAGCGCCTACTCTAGCGGGGGGAAGACCCAGTACTTC
TRBJ1-5	few	TRBV28	-	CASSRTRQPQHF	TGTGCCAGCAGCCGCACGAGGCAGCCCCAGCATTTT
TRBJ2-7	-	TRBV19	TRBD2	CASSILGGGSRYEQYF	TGTGCCAGTAGTATATTAGGAGGCGGGAGTAGGTACGAGCAGTACTTC
TRBJ1-1	-	TRBV29-1	TRBD1	CITTGINTEAFF	TGCATCACGACAGGGATCAACACTGAAGCTTTCTTT
TRBJ2-2	once	TRBV4-1	TRBD2	CASSQKRTSRNTGELFF	TGCGCCAGCAGCCAAAAACGGACTAGCAGAAACACCGGGGAGCTGTTTTTT
TRBJ2-2	once	TRBV19	TRBD2	CASTAPGGLDDTGELFF	TGTGCCAGTACCGCACCGGGTGGACTAGACGACACCGGGGAGCTGTTTTTT
TRBJ2-1	-	TRBV5-1	TRBD1	CASSLGGGPGLNEQFF	TGCGCCAGCAGCTTGGGAGGGGGCCCCGGCCTCAATGAGCAGTTCTTC
TRBJ1-4	-	TRBV9	TRBD1	CASSGPNRGLISPTNEKLFF	TGTGCCAGCAGCGGACCGAACAGGGGGCTTATAAGCCCAACTAATGAAAAACTGTTTTTT
TRBJ1-6	-	TRBV6-1	TRBD1	CASSEGTGAPNSPLHF	TGTGCCAGCAGTGAGGGGACAGGAGCTCCTAATTCACCCCTCCACTTT
TRBJ2-3	once	TRBV25-1	TRBD2	CASSEWRGSGDTQYF	TGTGCCAGCAGTGAATGGCGGGGGTCGGGAGATACGCAGTATTTT
TRBJ2-2	-	TRBV6-1	-	CASSEEGPGEPGELFF	TGTGCCAGCAGTGAAGAAGGTCCCGGAGAACCCGGGGAGCTGTTTTTT
TRBJ1-1	-	TRBV7-8	-	CASSLGLKMNTEAFF	TGTGCCAGCAGCTTAGGGCTTAAAATGAACACTGAAGCTTTCTTT